What follows are 12 T cell receptor beta chains derived from one specimen sequenced in a study of cytomegalovirus exposure and HLA in healthy donors. The PCR contained 60 Vbeta and 13 Jbeta primers. Repertoires were generated with immunoSEQ multiplex PCR, while TCRdb's copy carries only in-frame clones and drops some. The sample has some 130,000 clones, 70% to 80% seen once; the top ten hold around 1.2%. Sequenced sample: PBMCs. These receptor sequences come from a man aged 45-60 years in good health and CMV-seronegative.

The chain is built from TRBV6-6 and TRBJ2-5, with 10 bases aligning to TRBD2. The CDR3 consists of 16 residues. The ends lost 5 bases at V and 3 bases at J; junction bases unmatched: 9. Germline-derived CDR1 and CDR2 are MNHNY and SVGAGI (reference sequence). CDR3 DNA sequence: TGTGCCAGCAGTGCCCTTTCTAGCGGGAGTGAAGAGACCCAGTACTTC. It encodes CASSALSSGSEETQYF.

The V and J genes are TRBV28 and TRBJ2-3; 11 bases align to TRBD2. The CDR3 length is 14 residues. The V segment lost 6 bases and the J segment 5 bases; nucleotides outside the gene matches: 4. The germline V gene encodes CDR1 MDHEN and CDR2 SYDVKM. CDR3 sequence reads: CASSKLAGEDTQYF. The DNA of the CDR3 is TGTGCCAGCAGCAAACTAGCGGGAGAAGATACGCAGTATTTT.

This clone was found once. This chain joins TRBV18 and TRBJ1-1, with 9 bases matching TRBD1. The V and J ends lost 3 bases and 5 bases, in that order; junction bases with no gene match: 4. The CDR3 length is 14 residues. The V gene's germline CDR1 is KGHSH and CDR2 LQKENI. Here the CDR3 reads CASSPGTGTTEAFF. In DNA, the CDR3 is TGTGCCAGCTCACCGGGGACAGGGACGACTGAAGCTTTCTTT. The full variable domain, with the rest looked up from reference TRBV18 and TRBJ1-1, is NAGVMQNPRHLVRRRGQEARLRCSPMKGHSHVYWYRQLPEEGLKFMVYLQKENIIDESGMPKERFSAEFPKEGPSILRIQQVVRGDSAAYFCASSPGTGTTEAFFGQGTRLTVV.

V is TRBV27 and J is TRBJ2-3, with D perhaps TRBD2 (5 bases). The V and J ends lost 6 bases and 5 bases respectively, with 9 bases between them. Germline V gene data show CDR1 as MNHEY and CDR2 as SMNVEV (reference sequence). The CDR3 covers 12 residues. CDR3 DNA sequence: TGTGCCAGCAGCCCTGAGGGAGATACGCAGTATTTT. Its translation is CASSPEGDTQYF.

The chain joins TRBV19 to TRBJ1-1; 9 bases agree with TRBD1. Germline CDR1 LNHDA, CDR2 SQIVND (reference sequence). V lost 10 bases and J lost 2; bases outside the gene matches: 8. The CDR3 is 14 residues long. The CDR3 DNA is TGTGCCACTATACCGGGACAGGGTAACACTGAAGCTTTCTTT. Its translation: CATIPGQGNTEAFF. Variable domain in full (rest from reference TRBV19 and TRBJ1-1): DGGITQSPKYLFRKEGQNVTLSCEQNLNHDAMYWYRQDPGQGLRLIYYSQIVNDFQKGDIAEGYSVSREKKESFPLTVTSAQKNPTAFYLCATIPGQGNTEAFFGQGTRLTVV.

The chain combines TRBV19 with TRBJ2-2, with 10 positions matching TRBD1. Germline loops: CDR1 LNHDA, CDR2 SQIVND (reference sequence). Unmatched junction bases numbered 4, after V lost 3 bases and J lost 9 bases. The CDR3 covers 14 residues. The CDR3 here is CASSMTGGFWELFF. Written as DNA, the CDR3 is TGTGCCAGTAGTATGACAGGGGGCTTCTGGGAGCTGTTTTTT.

The CDR3 reads CASRGKAATSTDTQYF. Written as DNA, the CDR3 is TGTGCCAGCAGGGGTAAAGCGGCTACTAGCACAGATACGCAGTATTTT. The rearrangement links TRBV27 to TRBJ2-3, with a possible D match to TRBD2 (5 bases). The ends were cut back, 6 bases at V and 0 bases at J, with 16 bases in the middle. CDR1 and CDR2 (germline): MNHEY, SMNVEV (reference sequence). The CDR3 length is 16 residues.

The chain combines TRBV5-6 with TRBJ1-1; 10 positions agree with TRBD1. Trimming cost V 4 bases and J 0 bases; bases outside gene matches: 3. This CDR3 has 15 residues. In germline, CDR1 is SGHDT, CDR2 YYEEEE. The CDR3 DNA follows: TGTGCCAGCAGCCGGGACAGGGGAATGAACACTGAAGCTTTCTTT. Amino acids: CASSRDRGMNTEAFF.

This rearrangement joins TRBV6-5 to TRBJ1-6; D may be TRBD1 (6 bases). The CDR3 length is 14 residues. Deletions cut 4 bases from V and 7 bases from J, with 11 bases between. Germline V gene sequence: CDR1 MNHEY, CDR2 SVGAGI. The CDR3 DNA is TGTGCCAGCAGTTTTGGCAGGGGAAATTCACCCCTCCACTTT. Its translation: CASSFGRGNSPLHF.

The V gene is TRBV6-1, the J gene TRBJ2-7, with D perhaps matching TRBD2 (5 bases). CDR3 length: 14 residues. V gave up 6 bases and J gave up 0 bases, with 12 bases separating them. The germline V gene has CDR1 MNHNS and CDR2 SASEGT. The DNA for the CDR3 is TGTGCCAGCAGGGAGGTGACATACTCCTACGAGCAGTACTTC. Translating gives CASREVTYSYEQYF.

This clone has only a few counts. This sequence joins TRBV5-5 and TRBJ2-7; 8 bases agree with TRBD2. J was trimmed by 2 bases and V by 4 bases; bases with no gene match: 11. Germline V gene sequence: CDR1 SGHKS, CDR2 YYEKEE (reference sequence). The CDR3 sequence is 16 residues long. CDR3 nucleotides: TGTGCCAGCAGCCCCGGGGGGATAGCGGGAACCTACGAGCAGTACTTC. It codes for CASSPGGIAGTYEQYF.

For this clone: Other DNA sequences from this sample encode an identical CDR3 as well. The CDR3 region has the DNA TGCGCCAGCAGCTCGGGACTAGCGGGACCAGATACGCAGTATTTT. Translating gives CASSSGLAGPDTQYF. V and J are TRBV5-1 and TRBJ2-3; 13 bases line up with TRBD2. The CDR3 spans 15 residues. Germline V gene sequence: CDR1 SGHRS, CDR2 YFSETQ. The V gene end was trimmed by 3 bases and the J gene end by 4 bases; junction bases not matched to a gene: 2.